This is a list of T cell receptor beta chains from one sample in a study of cytomegalovirus exposure and HLA in healthy donors. Generated by immunoSEQ multiplex PCR, the TCRdb table keeps only in-frame clones and is missing some. The sample has fewer than 250,000 clones; around 79% are singletons. Sequencing used PBMCs. Receptors were obtained from a male donor in good health and CMV-seropositive. CDR3s include the opening cysteine and the closing phenylalanine or tryptophan. A D gene is named only where the DNA matches it firmly. Some rows mark clone size as missing; the rest say once, few, many or name a class of expanded clone.

v_gene: TRBV7-9
abundance: -
j_gene: TRBJ1-1
d_gene: -
CDR3nt: TGTGCCAGCAGCTTGTCCTACACTGAAGCTTTCTTT
CDR3aa: CASSLSYTEAFF

v_gene: TRBV5-1
abundance: -
j_gene: TRBJ2-1
d_gene: TRBD2
CDR3nt: TGCGCCAGCAGCCCCGGGACTAGCGGGAGTGGTGAGCAGTTCTTC
CDR3aa: CASSPGTSGSGEQFF

v_gene: TRBV9
abundance: -
j_gene: TRBJ2-7
d_gene: TRBD2
CDR3nt: TGCGCCAGCAGCGCCTCTAGCGGGGTACCCTACGAGCAGTACTTC
CDR3aa: CASSASSGVPYEQYF

v_gene: TRBV7-9
abundance: -
j_gene: TRBJ2-3
d_gene: -
CDR3nt: TGTGCCAGCAGCTTAGCTTTCGGGCTAGCTGACACAGATACGCAGTATTTT
CDR3aa: CASSLAFGLADTDTQYF

v_gene: TRBV7-2
abundance: -
j_gene: TRBJ2-5
d_gene: TRBD2
CDR3nt: TGTGCCAGTGCGCAGGATCTAGCGGCAGGCGGGGAGACCCAGTACTTC
CDR3aa: CASAQDLAAGGETQYF

v_gene: TRBV6-6
abundance: -
j_gene: TRBJ1-5
d_gene: -
CDR3nt: TGTGCCAGCAGTTACCCGTATAGCAATCAGCCCCAGCATTTT
CDR3aa: CASSYPYSNQPQHF

v_gene: TRBV19
abundance: once
j_gene: TRBJ2-6
d_gene: TRBD2
CDR3nt: TGTGCCAGTAGTATGGGGACTAGCGGGAGTTCAATAGCCAACGTCCTGACTTTC
CDR3aa: CASSMGTSGSSIANVLTF

v_gene: TRBV7-2
abundance: -
j_gene: TRBJ1-5
d_gene: -
CDR3nt: TGTGCCAGCAGCTTAGGATCAGGGGTCAATCAGCCCCAGCATTTT
CDR3aa: CASSLGSGVNQPQHF

v_gene: TRBV10-3
abundance: -
j_gene: TRBJ2-3
d_gene: TRBD2
CDR3nt: TGTGCCAGCCAGCGGGAGGGCCAAGATACGCAGTATTTT
CDR3aa: CASQREGQDTQYF

v_gene: TRBV30
abundance: once
j_gene: TRBJ2-1
d_gene: TRBD2
CDR3nt: TGTGCCTGGAGTCCCCGACTAGCGGGGCCTTCGGGGCAGTTCTTC
CDR3aa: CAWSPRLAGPSGQFF

v_gene: TRBV10-1
abundance: -
j_gene: TRBJ1-2
d_gene: -
CDR3nt: TGCGCCAGCAGCCAAGCGGGGGGGCCCGGTGGCTACACCTTC
CDR3aa: CASSQAGGPGGYTF

v_gene: TRBV21-1
abundance: -
j_gene: TRBJ1-6
d_gene: -
CDR3nt: TGTGCCAGCAGCAACCGGACTGCCAATTCACCCCTCCACTTT
CDR3aa: CASSNRTANSPLHF

v_gene: TRBV27
abundance: -
j_gene: TRBJ1-1
d_gene: -
CDR3nt: TGTGCCAGCAGTTTTCTCCCGGGACAGAACACTGAAGCTTTCTTT
CDR3aa: CASSFLPGQNTEAFF

v_gene: TRBV7-6
abundance: -
j_gene: TRBJ1-5
d_gene: -
CDR3nt: TGTGCCAGCAGCCTAGGGGGGGGCAATCAGCCCCAGCATTTT
CDR3aa: CASSLGGGNQPQHF

v_gene: TRBV21-1
abundance: -
j_gene: TRBJ1-2
d_gene: -
CDR3nt: TGTGCCAGCAGCAAAGGAGGGGTAGGGGGCGCGGACTATGGCTACACCTTC
CDR3aa: CASSKGGVGGADYGYTF

v_gene: TRBV28
abundance: -
j_gene: TRBJ1-5
d_gene: -
CDR3nt: TGTGCCAGCAGCTCTGACACCCGGAGCAATCAGCCCCAGCATTTT
CDR3aa: CASSSDTRSNQPQHF

v_gene: TRBV5-1
abundance: -
j_gene: TRBJ1-1
d_gene: -
CDR3nt: TGCGCCAGCAGTTTACAGGGACACACTGAAGCTTTCTTT
CDR3aa: CASSLQGHTEAFF

v_gene: TRBV25-1
abundance: -
j_gene: TRBJ1-3
d_gene: -
CDR3nt: TGTGCCAGCAGTGCTCAGGGGCTTGGAAACACCATATATTTT
CDR3aa: CASSAQGLGNTIYF

v_gene: TRBV6-6
abundance: -
j_gene: TRBJ2-7
d_gene: TRBD1
CDR3nt: TGTGCCAGCAGTTCAGGGGGCATTACCGAGCAGTACTTC
CDR3aa: CASSSGGITEQYF